These 8 T cell receptor beta chains were sequenced from one sample in a study of regulatory T cells in long-lasting Graves disease. The TCR beta library used iRepertoire HTBI primers with Arm-PCR amplification of CDR3. From the multiplex PCR reads, TCRdb called clonotypes with MiXCR, one entry per CDR3 protein. The top ten clones hold about 19% of a sample with 350,000 to 400,000 distinct CDR3 sequences, 15% to 20% of them seen once. Time point in this sample: newly diagnosed GD, antithyroid drugs for less than 3 months. After RNA was extracted from PBMCs, the TCR library was made from it. This sample was also put to use in a study of T cells in Graves' hyperthyroidism and ophthalmopathy.

The sequencing here drew on peripheral blood mononuclear cells (PBMCs), taken at new diagnosis, from a patient treated with antithyroid drugs. The receptors come from a woman aged 18-29 years with Graves disease.

In this sample, this clonotype turned up many times. The rearrangement links TRBV10-1 to TRBJ1-5, with a tentative D call TRBD1 (5 bases). The V and J ends lost 10 bases and 3 bases respectively, with 16 bases between them. The CDR3 contains 14 residues. Germline lookup yields CDR1 WNHNN and CDR2 SYGVQD (reference sequence). CDR3 amino acids: CANPGEGDNQPQHF. The CDR3 coding sequence is TGCGCCAACCCGGGGGAAGGGGACAATCAGCCCCAGCATTTT.

This clonotype showed up many times. The chain uses TRBV3-1 and TRBJ2-5, with D unclear. The CDR3 is 12 amino acids. The germline V gene encodes CDR1 LGHDT and CDR2 YNNKEL (reference sequence). V lost 4 bases and J 5 bases, leaving 8 bases between the germline ends. This chain's CDR3 is CASSPEVETQYF. For the CDR3, the DNA is TGTGCCAGCAGCCCAGAAGTTGAGACCCAGTACTTC.

This clonotype has ten or more counts. V is TRBV6-1 and J is TRBJ1-2, with D maybe TRBD1 (6 bases). V was trimmed by 3 bases and J by 4 bases, leaving 12 bases between them. Germline assignment: CDR1 MNHNS and CDR2 SASEGT. This CDR3 is 14 amino acids long. CDR3 sequence (DNA): TGTGCCAGCAGTGACGGAGGACAGTTCTATGGCTACACCTTC. It codes for CASSDGGQFYGYTF.

In its sample, this clonotype was seen many times. The J gene is TRBJ1-1, the V gene TRBV5-1; tentatively, D is TRBD1 (6 bases). Trimming stripped 9 bases from V and 1 base from J, with 19 bases between. This CDR3 has 15 residues. Germline-derived CDR1 and CDR2 are SGHRS and YFSETQ. This chain's CDR3 is CANRLMPGQNTEAFF. The DNA for the CDR3 is TGCGCCAACAGACTGATGCCGGGACAGAACACTGAAGCTTTCTTT.

This clonotype was picked up many times. The chain combines TRBV12-5 with TRBJ2-7, with TRBD1 matching 9 bases. Germline V gene data show CDR1 as LGHNT and CDR2 as FRNRAP. The CDR3 sequence is 14 residues long. V shed 6 bases and J 2 bases; nucleotides not matched to a gene: 5. CDR3 amino acids: CASGPGTGTYEQYF. CDR3 coding DNA: TGTGCTAGTGGGCCCGGGACAGGGACCTACGAGCAGTACTTC.

This clonotype was detected ten times or more. The gene calls are TRBV3-1 and TRBJ2-2; TRBD2 might be the D (6 bases). The germline V gene has CDR1 LGHDT and CDR2 YNNKEL (reference sequence). Trimming removed 0 bases at V and 3 bases at J, with 8 bases between. The CDR3 extends over 15 amino acids. The CDR3 sequence is CASSQEGLYTGELFF. The CDR3 coding sequence is TGTGCCAGCAGCCAAGAGGGACTTTACACCGGGGAGCTGTTTTTT.

This clonotype was detected many times. The chain employs TRBV6-1 and TRBJ2-7; 11 nucleotides agree with TRBD2. The CDR3 runs to 16 residues. CDR1 is MNHNS, CDR2 SASEGT, per germline. Trimming removed 7 bases from V and 1 base from J; junction bases left unmatched: 9. The CDR3 DNA reads TGTGCCAGCAAGCTAGCGGGAGGTCCGTCTTCCTACGAGCAGTACTTC. It specifies CASKLAGGPSSYEQYF.

In this sample, this clonotype turned up a few times. The chain has TRBV9 and TRBJ1-2; no clear D. Trimming shortened V by 7 bases and J by 2 bases, and 12 bases separated the two germline ends. Germline V CDR1 and CDR2: SGDLS, YYNGEE. CDR3 length: 13 amino acids. Written as DNA, the CDR3 is TGTGCCAGCCGGGCCCCAGCGAACTATGGCTACACCTTC. It translates to CASRAPANYGYTF.